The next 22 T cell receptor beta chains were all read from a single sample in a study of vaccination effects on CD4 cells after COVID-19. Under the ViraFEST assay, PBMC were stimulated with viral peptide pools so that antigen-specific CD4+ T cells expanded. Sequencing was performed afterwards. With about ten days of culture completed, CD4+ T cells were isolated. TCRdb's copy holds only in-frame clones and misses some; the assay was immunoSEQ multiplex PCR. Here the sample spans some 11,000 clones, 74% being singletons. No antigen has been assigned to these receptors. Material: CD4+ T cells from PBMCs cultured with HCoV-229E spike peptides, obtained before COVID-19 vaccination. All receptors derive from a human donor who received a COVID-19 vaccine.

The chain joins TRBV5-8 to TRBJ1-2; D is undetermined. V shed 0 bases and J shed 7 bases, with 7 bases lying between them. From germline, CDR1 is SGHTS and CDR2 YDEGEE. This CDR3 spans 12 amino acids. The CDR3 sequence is CASSLGTLGYTF. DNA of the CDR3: TGTGCCAGCAGCTTGGGTACTCTTGGCTACACCTTC.

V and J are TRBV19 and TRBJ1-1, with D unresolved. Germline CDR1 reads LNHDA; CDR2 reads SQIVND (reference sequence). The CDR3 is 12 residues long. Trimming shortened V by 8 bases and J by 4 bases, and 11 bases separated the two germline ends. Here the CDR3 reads CASQRVGTEAFF. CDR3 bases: TGTGCCAGTCAACGAGTAGGCACTGAAGCTTTCTTT. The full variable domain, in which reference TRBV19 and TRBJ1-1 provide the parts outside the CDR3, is DGGITQSPKYLFRKEGQNVTLSCEQNLNHDAMYWYRQDPGQGLRLIYYSQIVNDFQKGDIAEGYSVSREKKESFPLTVTSAQKNPTAFYLCASQRVGTEAFFGQGTRLTVV.

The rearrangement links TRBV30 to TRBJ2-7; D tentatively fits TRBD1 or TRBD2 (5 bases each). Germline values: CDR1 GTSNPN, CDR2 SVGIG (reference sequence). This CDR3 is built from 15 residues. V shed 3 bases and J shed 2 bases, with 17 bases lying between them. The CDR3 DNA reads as TGTGCCTGGAGACCCGTAGGGACGGTCCCCTACGAGCAGTACTTC. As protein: CAWRPVGTVPYEQYF. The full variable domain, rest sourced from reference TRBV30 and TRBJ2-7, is SQTIHQWPATLVQPVGSPLSLECTVEGTSNPNLYWYRQAAGRGLQLLFYSVGIGQISSEVPQNLSASRPQDRQFILSSKKLLLSDSGFYLCAWRPVGTVPYEQYFGPGTRLTVT.

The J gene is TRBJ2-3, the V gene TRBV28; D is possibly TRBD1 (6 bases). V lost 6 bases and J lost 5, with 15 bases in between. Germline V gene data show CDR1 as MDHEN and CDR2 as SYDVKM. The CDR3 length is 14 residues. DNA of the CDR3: TGTGCCAGCAGGGCCATATGGACAGTAGATACGCAGTATTTT. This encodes CASRAIWTVDTQYF.

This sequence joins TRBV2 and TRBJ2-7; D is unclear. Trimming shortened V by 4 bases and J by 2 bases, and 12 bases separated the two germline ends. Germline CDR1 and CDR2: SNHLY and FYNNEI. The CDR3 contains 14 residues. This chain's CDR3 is CASSVNTVTYEQYF. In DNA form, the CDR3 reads TGTGCCAGCAGTGTAAACACTGTAACCTACGAGCAGTACTTC.

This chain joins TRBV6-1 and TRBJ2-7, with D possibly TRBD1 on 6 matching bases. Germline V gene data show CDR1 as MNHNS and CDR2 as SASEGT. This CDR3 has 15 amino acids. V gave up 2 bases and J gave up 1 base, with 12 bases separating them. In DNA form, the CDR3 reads TGTGCCAGCAGTGAACGCGTCAGGGGTTCCTACGAGCAGTACTTC. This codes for CASSERVRGSYEQYF.

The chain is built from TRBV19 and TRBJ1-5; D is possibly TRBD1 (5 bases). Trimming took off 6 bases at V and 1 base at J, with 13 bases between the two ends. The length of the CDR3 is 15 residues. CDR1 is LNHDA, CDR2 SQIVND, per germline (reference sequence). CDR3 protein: CASSLTRQSNQPQHF. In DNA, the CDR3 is TGTGCCAGTAGCCTCACCAGACAGAGCAATCAGCCCCAGCATTTT.

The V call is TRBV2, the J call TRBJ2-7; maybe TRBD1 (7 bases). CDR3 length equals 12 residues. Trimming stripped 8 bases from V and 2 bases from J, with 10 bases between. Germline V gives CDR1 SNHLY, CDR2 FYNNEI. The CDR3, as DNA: TGTGCCAGCGGCGGGACAGCCTACGAGCAGTACTTC. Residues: CASGGTAYEQYF. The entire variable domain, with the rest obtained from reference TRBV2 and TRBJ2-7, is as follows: EPEVTQTPSHQVTQMGQEVILRCVPISNHLYFYWYRQILGQKVEFLVSFYNNEISEKSEIFDDQFSVERPDGSNFTLKIRSTKLEDSAMYFCASGGTAYEQYFGPGTRLTVT.

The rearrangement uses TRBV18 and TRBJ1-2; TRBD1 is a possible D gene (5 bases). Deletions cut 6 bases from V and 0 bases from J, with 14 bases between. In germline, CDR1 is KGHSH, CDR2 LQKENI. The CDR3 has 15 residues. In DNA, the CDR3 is TGTGCCAGCTCGCCCATGGACACCTCTAACTATGGCTACACCTTC. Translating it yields CASSPMDTSNYGYTF.

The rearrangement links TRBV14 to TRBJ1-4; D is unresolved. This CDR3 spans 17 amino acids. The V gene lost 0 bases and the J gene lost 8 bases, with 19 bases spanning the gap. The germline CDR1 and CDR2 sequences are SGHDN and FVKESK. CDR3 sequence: CASSQDRRAEGFEKLFF. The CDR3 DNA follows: TGTGCCAGCAGCCAAGATCGGCGGGCAGAGGGCTTCGAAAAACTGTTTTTT.

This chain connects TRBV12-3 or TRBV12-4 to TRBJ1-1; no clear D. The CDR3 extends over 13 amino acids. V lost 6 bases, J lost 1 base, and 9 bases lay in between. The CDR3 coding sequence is TGTGCCAGCAGGCTGCTTCAGAACACTGAAGCTTTCTTT. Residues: CASRLLQNTEAFF.

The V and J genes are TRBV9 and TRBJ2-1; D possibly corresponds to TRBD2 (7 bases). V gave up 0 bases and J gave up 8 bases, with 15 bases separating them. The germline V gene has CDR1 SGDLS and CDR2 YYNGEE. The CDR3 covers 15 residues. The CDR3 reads CASSVGGGILDEQFF. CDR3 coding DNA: TGTGCCAGCAGCGTAGGGGGGGGCATCCTGGATGAGCAGTTCTTC. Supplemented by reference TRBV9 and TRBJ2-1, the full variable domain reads DSGVTQTPKHLITATGQRVTLRCSPRSGDLSVYWYQQSLDQGLQFLIQYYNGEERAKGNILERFSAQQFPDLHSELNLSSLELGDSALYFCASSVGGGILDEQFFGPGTRLTVL.

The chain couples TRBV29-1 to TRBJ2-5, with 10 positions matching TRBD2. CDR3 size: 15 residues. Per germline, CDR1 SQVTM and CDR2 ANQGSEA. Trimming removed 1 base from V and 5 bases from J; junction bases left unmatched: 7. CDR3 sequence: CSVEGLAGDLETQYF. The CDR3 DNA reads TGCAGCGTTGAAGGGCTAGCGGGAGACCTCGAGACCCAGTACTTC.

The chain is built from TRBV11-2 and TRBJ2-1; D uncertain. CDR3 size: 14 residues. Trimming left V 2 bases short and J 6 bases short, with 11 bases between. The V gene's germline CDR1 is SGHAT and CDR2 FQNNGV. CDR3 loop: CASSLFRPANEQFF. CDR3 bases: TGTGCCAGCAGCTTATTTAGGCCGGCCAATGAGCAGTTCTTC.

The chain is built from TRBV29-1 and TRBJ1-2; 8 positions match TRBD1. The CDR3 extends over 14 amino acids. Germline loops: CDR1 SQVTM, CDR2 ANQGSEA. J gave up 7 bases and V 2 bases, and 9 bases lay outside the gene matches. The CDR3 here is CSVEKPGGSVGYTF. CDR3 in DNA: TGCAGCGTTGAAAAGCCAGGGGGCAGTGTTGGCTACACCTTC.

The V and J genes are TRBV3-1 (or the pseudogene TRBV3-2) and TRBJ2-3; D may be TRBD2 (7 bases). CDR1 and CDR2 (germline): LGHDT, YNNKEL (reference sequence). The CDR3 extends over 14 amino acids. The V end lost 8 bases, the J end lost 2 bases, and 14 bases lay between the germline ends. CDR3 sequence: CASSRGAVTDTQYF. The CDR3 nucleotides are TGTGCCAGCTCACGGGGGGCTGTCACAGATACGCAGTATTTT.

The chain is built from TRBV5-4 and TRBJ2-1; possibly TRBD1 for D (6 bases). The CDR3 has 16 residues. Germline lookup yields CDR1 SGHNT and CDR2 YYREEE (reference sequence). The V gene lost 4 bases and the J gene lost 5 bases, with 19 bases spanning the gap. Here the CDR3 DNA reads TGTGCCAGCAGCCCCCCCCCGGGACACCATGACAATGAGCAGTTCTTC. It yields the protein CASSPPPGHHDNEQFF.

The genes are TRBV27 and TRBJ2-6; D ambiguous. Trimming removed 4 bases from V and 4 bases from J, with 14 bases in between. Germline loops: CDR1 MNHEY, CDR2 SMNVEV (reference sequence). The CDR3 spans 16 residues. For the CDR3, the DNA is TGTGCCAGCAGTTCGGTGATCCGGTTGGGGGCCAACGTCCTGACTTTC. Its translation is CASSSVIRLGANVLTF.

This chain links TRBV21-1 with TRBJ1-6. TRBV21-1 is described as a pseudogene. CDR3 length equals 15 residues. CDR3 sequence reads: CASSKWGVGDSPLHF. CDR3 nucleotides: TGTGCCAGCAGCAAATGGGGGGTGGGCGATTCACCCCTCCACTTT.

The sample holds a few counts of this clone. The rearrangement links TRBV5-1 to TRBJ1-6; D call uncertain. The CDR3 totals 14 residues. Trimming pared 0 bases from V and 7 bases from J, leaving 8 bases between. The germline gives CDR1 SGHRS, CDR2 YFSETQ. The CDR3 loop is CASSLDPENSPLHF. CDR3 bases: TGCGCCAGCAGCTTGGATCCGGAGAATTCACCCCTCCACTTT.

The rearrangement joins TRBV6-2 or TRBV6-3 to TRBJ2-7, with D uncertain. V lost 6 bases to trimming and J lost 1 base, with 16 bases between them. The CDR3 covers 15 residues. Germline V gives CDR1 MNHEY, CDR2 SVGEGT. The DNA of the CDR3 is TGTGCCAGCAGCTCGAGTCACAGAACTTCCTACGAGCAGTACTTC. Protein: CASSSSHRTSYEQYF.

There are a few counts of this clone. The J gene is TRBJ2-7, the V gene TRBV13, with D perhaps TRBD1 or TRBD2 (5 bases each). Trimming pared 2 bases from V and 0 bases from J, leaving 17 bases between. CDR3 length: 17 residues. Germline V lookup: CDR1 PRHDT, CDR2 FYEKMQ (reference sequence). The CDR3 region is CASSLFGTPSSSYEQYF. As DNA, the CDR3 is TGTGCCAGCAGCTTATTTGGGACCCCTTCAAGCTCCTACGAGCAGTACTTC.